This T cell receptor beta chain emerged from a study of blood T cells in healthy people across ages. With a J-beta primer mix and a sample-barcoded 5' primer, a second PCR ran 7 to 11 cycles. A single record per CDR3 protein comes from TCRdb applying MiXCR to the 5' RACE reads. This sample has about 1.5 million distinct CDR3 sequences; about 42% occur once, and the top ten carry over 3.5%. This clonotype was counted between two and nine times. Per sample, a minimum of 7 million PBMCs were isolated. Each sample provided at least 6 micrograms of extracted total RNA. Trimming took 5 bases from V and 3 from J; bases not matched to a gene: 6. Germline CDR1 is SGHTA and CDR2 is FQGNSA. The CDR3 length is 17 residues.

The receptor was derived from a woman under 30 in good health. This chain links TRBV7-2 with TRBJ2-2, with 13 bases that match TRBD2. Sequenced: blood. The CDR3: CASSQTLAGGYTGELFF. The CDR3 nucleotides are TGTGCCAGCAGCCAGACACTAGCGGGAGGGTACACCGGGGAGCTGTTTTTT.